Listed below are T cell receptor beta chains from one sample, sequenced in a study of OX40 agonist ivuxolimab in advanced cancers. The protocol was immunoSEQ multiplex PCR, while the TCRdb copy is restricted to in-frame clones and leaves out a portion. The sample lists about 48,000 clones, 70% to 85% seen once, with 1% to 1.3% in the top ten. Sequenced here: CD4+ or CD8+ T cells sorted from blood, sampled in a trial of the OX40 agonist ivuxolimab. These receptors all come from an adult with an advanced solid tumor such as melanoma, head and neck, liver or kidney cancer. Each CDR3 is given with its conserved first and last residue. The order of the fields is D gene, V gene, clone size, J gene, CDR3 protein, CDR3 DNA. The D gene is left open where the match is weak. Not every row has a clone size; where given, it reads once, few, many or a size class.

>-|TRBV30|-|TRBJ2-7
CAFLSEEGGNEQYF
TGTGCCTTCCTCTCGGAGGAAGGAGGAAACGAGCAGTACTTC
>TRBD2|TRBV5-6|-|TRBJ2-7
CASSYPPGLAGVDEQYF
TGTGCCAGCAGCTATCCTCCGGGACTAGCGGGGGTAGACGAGCAGTACTTC
>-|TRBV5-6|-|TRBJ1-2
CASSLPGGFYTF
TGTGCCAGCAGCTTGCCGGGGGGTTTCTACACCTTC
>-|TRBV28|-|TRBJ1-4
CASSFFQGYEKLFF
TGTGCCAGCAGTTTCTTCCAGGGGTATGAAAAACTGTTTTTT
>-|TRBV19|-|TRBJ1-2
CASSIVRGEGYTF
TGTGCCAGTAGTATAGTTCGGGGTGAGGGCTACACCTTC
>-|TRBV5-4|once|TRBJ2-3
CASSLAIDPSTDTQYF
TGTGCCAGCAGCTTGGCCATAGACCCTAGCACAGATACGCAGTATTTT
>-|TRBV4-3|-|TRBJ1-5
CASSQEWQGDQPQHF
TGCGCCAGCAGCCAAGAGTGGCAGGGAGATCAGCCCCAGCATTTT
>-|TRBV27|-|TRBJ2-5
CASSAQLDRETQYF
TGTGCCAGCAGTGCCCAACTAGACCGGGAGACCCAGTACTTC
>-|TRBV5-6|-|TRBJ2-7
CANQGHRYEQYF
TGTGCCAACCAAGGGCATCGCTACGAGCAGTACTTC
>TRBD1|TRBV6-5|once|TRBJ2-4
CASSSPAGGNIQYF
TGTGCCAGCAGTTCCCCGGCAGGGGGAAACATTCAGTACTTC
>-|TRBV4-2|-|TRBJ2-7
CASSQSRVIRGEQYF
TGTGCCAGCAGCCAATCTAGGGTAATCAGGGGCGAGCAGTACTTC
>-|TRBV5-8|-|TRBJ2-6
CASGLGFSGANVLTF
TGTGCCAGCGGGCTCGGATTCTCTGGGGCCAACGTCCTGACTTTC
>-|TRBV25-1|-|TRBJ1-2
CASSEFRTGYGYTF
TGTGCCAGCAGTGAATTCAGGACGGGCTATGGCTACACCTTC
>-|TRBV5-4|-|TRBJ2-7
CASSLTGTYEQYF
TGTGCCAGCAGCTTGACAGGGACCTACGAGCAGTACTTC
>-|TRBV6-5|-|TRBJ1-1
CASRLRWGADTEAFF
TGTGCCAGCAGGTTACGGTGGGGGGCGGACACTGAAGCTTTCTTT
>-|TRBV6-1|-|TRBJ2-7
CASSVLRQAAYEQYF
TGTGCCAGCAGTGTTCTCAGGCAGGCCGCCTACGAGCAGTACTTC
>-|TRBV5-5|-|TRBJ2-3
CASSTRLVGGDTQYF
TGTGCCAGCAGCACAAGACTAGTGGGGGGAGATACGCAGTATTTT
>TRBD1|TRBV28|once|TRBJ2-7
CASGAPGTVTYEQYF
TGTGCCAGTGGAGCCCCTGGGACAGTAACCTACGAGCAGTACTTC
>TRBD1|TRBV10-1|-|TRBJ2-1
CASSPEGTGDFYNEQFF
TGCGCCAGCAGCCCAGAGGGGACAGGGGACTTCTACAATGAGCAGTTCTTC
>-|TRBV7-8|-|TRBJ1-6
CASSPRSGPGSPLHF
TGTGCCAGCAGCCCCCGATCAGGGCCTGGTTCACCCCTCCACTTT
>TRBD2|TRBV7-2|-|TRBJ2-2
CASSQRGGRTGELFF
TGTGCCAGCAGCCAGCGGGGGGGCCGCACCGGGGAGCTGTTTTTT
>TRBD1|TRBV6-5|-|TRBJ1-6
CASALGQPDNSPLHF
TGTGCCAGCGCCTTGGGACAGCCCGATAATTCACCCCTCCACTTT
>-|TRBV11-2|-|TRBJ2-2
CASSPTKPDGQYTGELFF
TGTGCCAGCAGCCCCACTAAACCAGACGGACAATACACCGGGGAGCTGTTTTTT
>TRBD2|TRBV6-6|few|TRBJ2-2
CATRTSGSFNTGELFF
TGTGCCACCCGGACTAGCGGGAGTTTCAACACCGGGGAGCTGTTTTTT
>-|TRBV7-9|-|TRBJ1-1
CASSLLPRVMNTEAFF
TGTGCCAGCAGCTTACTCCCGCGGGTTATGAACACTGAAGCTTTCTTT
>-|TRBV19|-|TRBJ1-1
CASKQAGTAMNTEAFF
TGTGCCAGTAAGCAGGCTGGGACCGCTATGAACACTGAAGCTTTCTTT
>TRBD1|TRBV6-1|-|TRBJ1-2
CASRTGAGKDGYTF
TGTGCCAGCAGAACAGGGGCGGGAAAAGATGGCTACACCTTC
>TRBD1|TRBV2|few|TRBJ1-3
CASRLQGAPGNTIYF
TGTGCCAGCAGACTACAGGGGGCGCCCGGAAACACCATATATTTT
>-|TRBV12-1|-|TRBJ2-7
CASSLRTGKTGSYEQYF
TGTGCCAGCAGCCTGCGGACAGGGAAGACGGGGTCCTACGAGCAGTACTTC
>-|TRBV2|-|TRBJ1-3
CASSEVRGGNTIYF
TGTGCCAGCAGTGAAGTAAGGGGGGGAAACACCATATATTTT
>-|TRBV7-2|-|TRBJ2-1
CASAWTWDTAYNEQFF
TGTGCCAGCGCTTGGACCTGGGACACCGCCTACAATGAGCAGTTCTTC
>-|TRBV7-2|few|TRBJ1-2
CASSSLGGLGYGYTF
TGTGCCAGCAGCTCACTCGGGGGATTAGGCTATGGCTACACCTTC
>TRBD2|TRBV9|-|TRBJ2-3
CASSPGLGTDTQYF
TGTGCCAGCAGCCCGGGACTAGGCACAGATACGCAGTATTTT
>-|TRBV11-2|once|TRBJ2-5
CASSLMETQYF
TGTGCCAGCAGCTTAATGGAGACCCAGTACTTC
>-|TRBV30|few|TRBJ2-3
CAWSHNPPGDTQYF
TGTGCCTGGAGTCACAACCCCCCGGGGGATACGCAGTATTTT
>-|TRBV7-8|-|TRBJ2-3
CASSLQGTSTDTQYF
TGTGCCAGCAGCTTACAGGGAACTAGCACAGATACGCAGTATTTT
>TRBD1|TRBV7-9|-|TRBJ1-6
CASSFFGTGIGDSPLHF
TGTGCCAGCAGCTTTTTTGGGACAGGGATAGGTGATTCACCCCTCCACTTT
>-|TRBV11-3|-|TRBJ2-2
CASSPIRGPNTGELFF
TGTGCCAGCAGCCCTATCCGGGGGCCTAACACCGGGGAGCTGTTTTTT
>-|TRBV2|few|TRBJ1-5
CASSAGAGGRSQPQHF
TGTGCCAGCAGTGCGGGTGCGGGGGGTAGGTCCCAGCCCCAGCATTTT
>TRBD2|TRBV7-9|-|TRBJ2-3
CASSLGLLTSGNTDTQYF
TGTGCCAGCAGCTTGGGGCTCTTGACTAGCGGAAACACAGATACGCAGTATTTT
>-|TRBV27|few|TRBJ2-2
CASRKKGQPITGELFF
TGTGCCAGCAGAAAGAAAGGCCAGCCGATCACCGGGGAGCTGTTTTTT
>TRBD2|TRBV11-3|-|TRBJ2-3
CASSPGGGPTDTQYF
TGTGCCAGCAGTCCAGGCGGGGGGCCCACAGATACGCAGTATTTT
>TRBD1|TRBV4-2|few|TRBJ2-7
CASSRPGQGLYEQYF
TGTGCCAGCAGCCGACCGGGACAGGGACTCTACGAGCAGTACTTC
>TRBD2|TRBV18|-|TRBJ2-3
CASSQSGRAGTDTQYF
TGTGCCAGCTCACAAAGCGGGAGGGCCGGCACAGATACGCAGTATTTT
>-|TRBV9|once|TRBJ1-6
CASSPAAAINSPLHF
TGTGCCAGCAGCCCCGCCGCAGCAATTAATTCACCCCTCCACTTT
>TRBD1|TRBV29-1|-|TRBJ1-5
CSVGQSSNQPQHF
TGCAGCGTGGGACAGTCTAGCAATCAGCCCCAGCATTTT
>-|TRBV7-2|-|TRBJ2-7
CASSDGQSYEQYF
TGTGCCAGCAGCGATGGACAGTCCTACGAGCAGTACTTC
>-|TRBV30|-|TRBJ2-4
CAWGNNIQYF
TGTGCCTGGGGCAACAACATTCAGTACTTC
>TRBD1|TRBV5-4|-|TRBJ2-1
CASSRTGDNEQFF
TGTGCCAGCAGTCGTACAGGGGACAATGAGCAGTTCTTC
>TRBD1|TRBV20-1|-|TRBJ2-1
CSARNDRGPFF
TGCAGTGCTAGAAACGACAGGGGGCCGTTCTTC
>-|TRBV6-6|-|TRBJ1-1
CASTPGDIQGAFF
TGTGCCAGCACCCCGGGGGACATTCAGGGAGCTTTCTTT
>-|TRBV29-1|-|TRBJ1-3
CGGVSSGNTIYF
TGCGGGGGGGTTAGTTCTGGAAACACCATATATTTT
>-|TRBV7-9|-|TRBJ2-7
CASSFRRGTGHSYEQYF
TGTGCCAGCAGCTTTAGGAGGGGAACAGGGCACTCCTACGAGCAGTACTTC
>TRBD1|TRBV11-2|-|TRBJ2-7
CASRAPGTVYYEQYF
TGTGCCAGCAGGGCGCCCGGGACAGTCTACTACGAGCAGTACTTC
>-|TRBV9|-|TRBJ2-1
CASSVELGYNEQFF
TGTGCCAGCAGCGTAGAACTGGGCTACAATGAGCAGTTCTTC